The 29 T cell receptor beta chains in this list originate from one sample, sequenced in a study of siplizumab effects on memory and regulatory T cells. This table comes from immunoSEQ multiplex PCR, and its TCRdb copy is limited to in-frame clones, with some not included. The sample shows about 110,000 clones, 92% of them seen only once. Source material: CD4+ T cells sorted from blood. The receptors derive from a human donor in good health.

The rearrangement links TRBV6-6 to TRBJ2-5, with 7 nucleotides matching TRBD1. V shed 1 base and J 4 bases; nucleotides not matched to a gene: 3. The CDR3 consists of 14 residues. Germline values: CDR1 MNHNY, CDR2 SVGAGI (reference sequence). In DNA, the CDR3 is TGTGCCAGCAGTTACTATGCAGGGGGAGAGACCCAGTACTTC. Translating gives CASSYYAGGETQYF.

The chain links TRBV6-6 to TRBJ2-1, with 7 bases identical to TRBD1. The trim removed 6 bases at V and 2 bases at J, leaving 7 bases unmatched. Looked up from germline, CDR1 is MNHNY and CDR2 is SVGAGI (reference sequence). The length of the CDR3 is 15 residues. CDR3 in amino acids: CASSSGQATYNEQFF. In DNA, the CDR3 is TGTGCCAGCAGCTCCGGACAGGCAACCTACAATGAGCAGTTCTTC.

The chain carries TRBV5-1 and TRBJ2-1, with 14 bases lining up with TRBD2. With V trimmed by 4 bases and J by 7 bases, 4 bases remained unmatched. Germline V CDR1 and CDR2: SGHRS, YFSETQ. This CDR3 is 15 amino acids long. The CDR3 coding sequence is TGCGCCAGCAGCCAAGGACTAGCGGGGGGAAATGAGCAGTTCTTC. As protein: CASSQGLAGGNEQFF.

The CDR3 DNA is TGTGCCAGCTCCCCGGGACAGGGCCAGCCCCAGCATTTT. This translates into CASSPGQGQPQHF. This sequence joins TRBV18 and TRBJ1-5; 9 nucleotides line up with TRBD1. The germline CDR1 and CDR2 sequences are KGHSH and LQKENI. Trimming at V came to 6 bases and at J to 7 bases, leaving 4 bases not matched to a gene. The CDR3 has 13 residues.

This chain links TRBV19 with TRBJ1-1; no clear D. The V end was cut by 1 base, the J end by 4 bases, with 16 bases between. Per germline, CDR1 LNHDA and CDR2 SQIVND (reference sequence). This CDR3 has 16 residues. CDR3: CASSIGGGRRSTEAFF. The CDR3 DNA reads TGTGCCAGTAGTATAGGTGGAGGCAGGAGGAGCACTGAAGCTTTCTTT. Full variable domain (remainder filled in from reference TRBV19 and TRBJ1-1): DGGITQSPKYLFRKEGQNVTLSCEQNLNHDAMYWYRQDPGQGLRLIYYSQIVNDFQKGDIAEGYSVSREKKESFPLTVTSAQKNPTAFYLCASSIGGGRRSTEAFFGQGTRLTVV.

CDR3 residues: CASSFDRGHSGNTIYF. The CDR3 bases are TGTGCCAGCAGCTTCGACAGGGGACACTCTGGAAACACCATATATTTT. This rearrangement joins TRBV7-9 to TRBJ1-3; 8 positions agree with TRBD1. J lost 0 bases, V lost 3 bases, and 4 bases had no gene match. Germline V lookup: CDR1 SEHNR, CDR2 FQNEAQ (reference sequence). This CDR3 has 16 residues.

The gene calls are TRBV5-1 and TRBJ2-7, with 7 bases aligning to TRBD1. Trimming at V came to 9 bases and at J to 2 bases, leaving 11 bases not matched to a gene. This CDR3 has 14 amino acids. CDR1 is SGHRS, CDR2 YFSETQ, per germline. CDR3 protein: CATKPGQETYEQYF. CDR3 DNA: TGCGCCACCAAACCCGGACAGGAGACCTACGAGCAGTACTTC.

The V call is TRBV29-1, the J call TRBJ2-1; 9 positions agree with TRBD2. Trimming took 6 bases from V and 5 from J; bases not matched to a gene: 17. Looked up from germline, CDR1 is SQVTM and CDR2 is ANQGSEA. The CDR3 runs 17 residues. In DNA, the CDR3 is TGCAGCGTGTCCCCGAGGGTTGGTGCGGGAGGGAACAATGAGCAGTTCTTC. Residues: CSVSPRVGAGGNNEQFF.

The chain has TRBV29-1 and TRBJ1-1; possible D gene TRBD1, 6 bases. With 5 bases removed from V and 5 bases from J, the gap between germline ends came to 12 bases. The CDR3 runs 12 residues. Germline V gene lookup returns CDR1 SQVTM and CDR2 ANQGSEA. This CDR3 reads CSVMGGRTEAFF. The CDR3 nucleotides are TGCAGCGTTATGGGGGGCCGGACTGAAGCTTTCTTT.

The chain links TRBV2 to TRBJ1-1; TRBD1 matches at 7 bases. Germline CDR1 is SNHLY and CDR2 is FYNNEI. V was pared by 5 bases and J by 6 bases, with 6 bases of the junction left unmatched. The CDR3 is made up of 13 amino acids. This CDR3 reads CASSKTGDAEAFF. The DNA for the CDR3 is TGTGCCAGCAGTAAAACAGGGGATGCTGAAGCTTTCTTT. The variable domain in full, completed from reference TRBV2 and TRBJ1-1, reads EPEVTQTPSHQVTQMGQEVILRCVPISNHLYFYWYRQILGQKVEFLVSFYNNEISEKSEIFDDQFSVERPDGSNFTLKIRSTKLEDSAMYFCASSKTGDAEAFFGQGTRLTVV.

The chain is built from TRBV6-6 and TRBJ2-5; unclear D gene. The J call may not be correct, given that the DNA end is closer to TRBJ2-7. This CDR3 spans 15 amino acids. Germline V gene lookup returns CDR1 MNHNY and CDR2 SVGAGI (reference sequence). CDR3 in amino acids: CASSFSHSLSYEQYF. The CDR3 nucleotides read TGTGCCAGCAGTTTTTCGCACTCTCTTTCCTACGAGCAGTACTTC.

This clone has just a few counts. CDR3 protein: CASSQLPFGIGSSPLHF. The CDR3, as DNA: TGCGCCAGCAGCCAATTGCCCTTTGGGATAGGTAGTTCACCCCTCCACTTT. The chain employs TRBV4-1 and TRBJ1-6; D uncertain. This CDR3 comprises 17 residues. Germline loops: CDR1 MGHRA, CDR2 YSYEKL. Trimming took 2 bases from V and 9 from J, leaving 20 bases between them.

The J gene is TRBJ2-7, the V gene TRBV6-5, with TRBD2 identical over 12 bases. V trimming: 4 bases; J trimming: 0 bases; junction bases outside the gene matches: 4. This CDR3 has 16 residues. Germline CDR1 reads MNHEY; CDR2 reads SVGAGI. CDR3 sequence: CASSFGGLAGSYEQYF. The CDR3 nucleotides are TGTGCCAGCAGTTTTGGGGGACTAGCGGGCTCCTACGAGCAGTACTTC.

The chain uses TRBV27 and TRBJ1-5; TRBD1 aligns across 7 bases. V was pared by 5 bases and J by 4 bases, with 5 bases of the junction left unmatched. The CDR3 is 14 amino acids. Germline V gene data show CDR1 as MNHEY and CDR2 as SMNVEV (reference sequence). For the CDR3, the DNA is TGTGCCAGCAGTGACAGGGATGGAAATCAGCCCCAGCATTTT. Translation: CASSDRDGNQPQHF.

The J gene is TRBJ1-2, the V gene TRBV9; D gene ambiguous. The CDR3 consists of 13 residues. Germline V gene data show CDR1 as SGDLS and CDR2 as YYNGEE. Trimming pared 5 bases from V and 2 bases from J, leaving 10 bases between. The CDR3: CASSPDYNYGYTF. In DNA, the CDR3 is TGTGCCAGCAGTCCCGATTACAACTATGGCTACACCTTC.

V gene TRBV11-1 combines with J gene TRBJ2-1; 7 bases map to TRBD2. The V and J ends lost 3 bases and 5 bases, in that order; junction bases with no gene match: 7. Germline-derived CDR1 and CDR2 are SGHAT and FQDESV (reference sequence). The CDR3 spans 15 residues. This CDR3 reads CASSFQRGWDNEQFF. Written as DNA, the CDR3 is TGTGCCAGCAGCTTTCAGCGGGGCTGGGACAATGAGCAGTTCTTC.

The rearrangement joins TRBV6-6 to TRBJ2-7; 9 nucleotides match TRBD1. The V gene's germline CDR1 is MNHNY and CDR2 SVGAGI (reference sequence). The CDR3 runs to 15 residues. The ends lost 7 bases at V and 0 bases at J; junction bases unmatched: 7. Written as DNA, the CDR3 is TGTGCCAGCACCGAGGACAGGGGTCCCTCCTACGAGCAGTACTTC. It yields the protein CASTEDRGPSYEQYF.

The rearrangement links TRBV19 to TRBJ1-5; 8 bases align to TRBD1. The CDR3 is 16 amino acids. V lost 8 bases, J lost 3 bases, and 12 bases stayed unmatched. Germline V lookup: CDR1 LNHDA, CDR2 SQIVND (reference sequence). The CDR3 DNA is TGTGCCAGTGGAGGACAGGGTAGATTGAACAATCAGCCCCAGCATTTT. Its translation is CASGGQGRLNNQPQHF. The whole variable domain, filled in from reference TRBV19 and TRBJ1-5, reads DGGITQSPKYLFRKEGQNVTLSCEQNLNHDAMYWYRQDPGQGLRLIYYSQIVNDFQKGDIAEGYSVSREKKESFPLTVTSAQKNPTAFYLCASGGQGRLNNQPQHFGDGTRLSIL.

The gene calls are TRBV19 and TRBJ1-6; D gene ambiguous. This CDR3 contains 15 residues. Trimming pared 4 bases from V and 5 bases from J, leaving 12 bases between. CDR1 is LNHDA and CDR2 is SQIVND in the germline V gene (reference sequence). In DNA form, the CDR3 reads TGTGCCAGTAGTAACCCACAGCTCAATAATTCACCCCTCCACTTT. Translated, it gives CASSNPQLNNSPLHF.

The genes are TRBV11-2 and TRBJ2-1, with D possibly being TRBD2 (5 bases). Germline CDR1 is SGHAT and CDR2 is FQNNGV. This CDR3 comprises 14 residues. The V gene lost 5 bases and the J gene lost 7 bases, with 15 bases spanning the gap. For the CDR3, the DNA is TGTGCCAGCAGCCCAAGGACTTCCTCGAATGAGCAGTTCTTC. It is translated as CASSPRTSSNEQFF.

The V call is TRBV7-9, the J call TRBJ1-5; D call uncertain. In germline, CDR1 is SEHNR, CDR2 FQNEAQ (reference sequence). The CDR3 extends over 14 amino acids. Trimming cost V 3 bases and J 3 bases, with 9 bases left between them. The CDR3 is CASSFSETNQPQHF. CDR3 nucleotide sequence: TGTGCCAGCAGCTTCTCAGAGACCAATCAGCCCCAGCATTTT. The variable domain in full, with the rest retrieved from reference TRBV7-9 and TRBJ1-5, is DTGVSQNPRHKITKRGQNVTFRCDPISEHNRLYWYRQTLGQGPEFLTYFQNEAQLEKSRLLSDRFSAERPKGSFSTLEIQRTEQGDSAMYLCASSFSETNQPQHFGDGTRLSIL.

The chain recombines TRBV10-3 with TRBJ1-5, with 8 bases lining up with TRBD1. V lost 11 bases and J lost 3; bases outside the gene matches: 6. The CDR3 totals 13 residues. Per the germline V gene, CDR1 is ENHRY and CDR2 is SYGVKD. CDR3 sequence reads: CASTGDDNQPQHF. The CDR3 nucleotides read TGTGCCTCGACAGGGGACGACAATCAGCCCCAGCATTTT.

This clone showed up just once. V gene TRBV6-1 combines with J gene TRBJ1-2; TRBD1 aligns across 8 bases. The junction had 4 bases not matched to a gene; V was cut back by 8 bases and J by 5 bases. Germline CDR1 is MNHNS and CDR2 is SASEGT. CDR3 length: 12 residues. The CDR3 here is CASVQGGYGYTF. For the CDR3, the DNA is TGTGCCAGCGTACAGGGGGGTTATGGCTACACCTTC.

The chain combines TRBV5-1 with TRBJ1-1; perhaps TRBD1 as D (5 bases). The CDR3 totals 15 residues. CDR1 SGHRS and CDR2 YFSETQ come from the germline V gene. V lost 3 bases and J 0 bases, leaving 12 bases between the germline ends. The CDR3 nucleotides are TGCGCCAGCAGCTGGGGGGACTCCCTGAACACTGAAGCTTTCTTT. Amino acid sequence: CASSWGDSLNTEAFF.

The count of this clone is one. V usage is TRBV30 and J usage is TRBJ1-2; no reliable D call. The CDR3 loop spans 16 amino acids. Germline V gene lookup returns CDR1 GTSNPN and CDR2 SVGIG (reference sequence). The V and J ends lost 1 base and 8 bases respectively, with 23 bases between them. The CDR3 region has the DNA TGTGCCTGGAGTGCCCCATCCCACATCACCTGGAGGGGCTACACCTTC. This gives the protein CAWSAPSHITWRGYTF.

The J gene is TRBJ2-1, the V gene TRBV27, with 13 bases that match TRBD2. J lost 8 bases, V lost 4 bases, and 8 bases had no gene match. The CDR3 consists of 16 residues. CDR1 is MNHEY and CDR2 is SMNVEV in the germline V gene (reference sequence). CDR3 loop: CASSSRTSGRVDEQFF. The CDR3 bases are TGTGCCAGCAGTTCTAGGACTAGCGGGAGAGTCGATGAGCAGTTCTTC.

The V and J genes are TRBV5-6 and TRBJ2-1, with 10 bases lining up with TRBD1. CDR1 and CDR2 (germline): SGHDT, YYEEEE. V was clipped by 4 bases and J by 3 bases; unmatched bases: 4. The CDR3 is made up of 15 amino acids. For the CDR3, the DNA is TGTGCCAGCAGCAAGGACAGGGGGGGCTACAATGAGCAGTTCTTC. Its translation: CASSKDRGGYNEQFF.

As concerns this clone: An end of the junction differs from the germline gene, which may be a read error. The genes are TRBV7-7 and TRBJ2-2; D uncertain. The CDR3 loop spans 13 amino acids. From germline, CDR1 is SSHAT and CDR2 FNYEAQ (reference sequence). CDR3 protein: CASSYDQTGELFF. The CDR3 nucleotides read TGTGCTAGCAGCTACGACCAGACCGGGGAGCTGTTTTTT.

V and J are TRBV7-2 and TRBJ2-1, with 7 bases fitting TRBD2. The V gene end was trimmed by 0 bases and the J gene end by 6 bases; junction bases not matched to a gene: 11. The CDR3 covers 17 residues. The germline V gene encodes CDR1 SGHTA and CDR2 FQGNSA. CDR3 protein: CASSLAGRLARSNEQFF. CDR3 in DNA: TGTGCCAGCAGCTTAGCGGGAAGACTAGCCCGTTCCAATGAGCAGTTCTTC.